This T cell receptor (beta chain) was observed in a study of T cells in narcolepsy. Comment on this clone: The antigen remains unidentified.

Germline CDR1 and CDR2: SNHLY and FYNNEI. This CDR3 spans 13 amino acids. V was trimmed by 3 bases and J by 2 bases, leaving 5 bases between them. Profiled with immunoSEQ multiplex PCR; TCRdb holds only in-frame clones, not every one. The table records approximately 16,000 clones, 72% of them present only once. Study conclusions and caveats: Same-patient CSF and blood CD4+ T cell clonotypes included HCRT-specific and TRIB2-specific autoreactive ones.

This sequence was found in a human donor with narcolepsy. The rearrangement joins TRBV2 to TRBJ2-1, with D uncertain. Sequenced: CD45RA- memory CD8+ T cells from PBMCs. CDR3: CASSDEAYNEQFF. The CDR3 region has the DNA TGTGCCAGCAGTGACGAGGCCTACAATGAGCAGTTCTTC.